This entry lists 22 T cell receptor beta chains sequenced from one sample in a study of shared clonotypes between healthy human individuals. TCRdb keeps only in-frame clones here, not all; method: immunoSEQ multiplex PCR. The sample has some 470,000 clones; around 80% are singletons. Input material: PBMCs. Receptors were obtained from a woman aged 40 to 50 in good health. Some clones in this sample may be carry-over from other donors' samples.

The rearrangement links TRBV7-9 to TRBJ2-3, with a possible D match to TRBD2 (5 bases). Looked up from germline, CDR1 is SEHNR and CDR2 is FQNEAQ (reference sequence). The ends were cut back, 5 bases at V and 1 base at J, with 22 bases in the middle. CDR3 length: 18 amino acids. The CDR3 region is CASSPRPPPGSGTDTQYF. The CDR3 DNA sequence: TGTGCCAGCAGCCCCCGACCTCCCCCGGGGTCTGGCACAGATACGCAGTATTTT.

The CDR3: CASSHQETQYF. CDR3 sequence (DNA): TGTGCCAGCAGCCACCAAGAGACCCAGTACTTC. The V call is TRBV11-1, the J call TRBJ2-5; no definite D call. The CDR3 contains 11 residues. The V and J ends lost 5 bases and 0 bases respectively, with 1 base between them. The germline V gene has CDR1 SGHAT and CDR2 FQDESV (reference sequence).

CDR3 loop: CATSRDRGNTGELFF. The CDR3 bases are TGTGCCACCAGCAGAGATAGAGGGAACACCGGGGAGCTGTTTTTT. The rearrangement links TRBV15 to TRBJ2-2; D unclear. The V gene's germline CDR1 is LNHNV and CDR2 YYDKDF (reference sequence). V lost 0 bases to trimming and J lost 1 base, with 6 bases between them. The CDR3 extends over 15 amino acids.

This clone was seen only a few times. V is TRBV5-8 and J is TRBJ1-1; TRBD1 agrees at 8 bases. Germline V gene lookup returns CDR1 SGHTS and CDR2 YDEGEE. J was trimmed by 0 bases and V by 4 bases; bases with no gene match: 8. The CDR3 extends over 16 amino acids. The CDR3 protein is CASSDDRGGLNTEAFF. CDR3 sequence (DNA): TGTGCCAGCAGCGACGACAGGGGCGGACTGAACACTGAAGCTTTCTTT.

This clone was found many times. V is TRBV2 and J is TRBJ2-1; 7 bases align to TRBD1. The V gene end was trimmed by 7 bases and the J gene end by 5 bases; junction bases not matched to a gene: 11. The CDR3 loop spans 15 amino acids. From germline, CDR1 is SNHLY and CDR2 FYNNEI. Here the CDR3 DNA reads TGTGCCAGCAATCCCCAGGGGGTCGCTCACAATGAGCAGTTCTTC. Translated, it gives CASNPQGVAHNEQFF.

The chain has TRBV7-8 and TRBJ1-1; 9 bases map to TRBD1. The CDR3 spans 14 residues. J lost 2 bases, V lost 5 bases, and 3 bases had no gene match. Per the germline V gene, CDR1 is SGHVS and CDR2 is FQNEAQ. The CDR3, as DNA: TGTGCCAGCAGCAAGGGACAGGGTAACACTGAAGCTTTCTTT. This gives the protein CASSKGQGNTEAFF.

In its sample, this clone was seen a few times. V gene TRBV6-4 combines with J gene TRBJ2-1, with D tentatively TRBD2 (6 bases). CDR1 is MRHNA and CDR2 is SNTAGT in the germline V gene. V gave up 8 bases and J gave up 10 bases, with 15 bases separating them. This CDR3 is 12 amino acids long. The CDR3 region is CASSEGPGEQFF. In DNA form, the CDR3 reads TGTGCCAGCTCGGAGGGGCCTGGCGAGCAGTTCTTC.

As regards this clone: Additional DNA sequences in this sample encode the identical CDR3. CDR3 in amino acids: CASSEVGTGGEKLFF. The CDR3, as DNA: TGTGCCAGCAGTGAAGTCGGGACAGGGGGAGAAAAACTGTTTTTT. The chain couples TRBV6-1 to TRBJ1-4, with 11 nucleotides matching TRBD1. The CDR3 loop spans 15 amino acids. Germline values: CDR1 MNHNS, CDR2 SASEGT. The V gene end was trimmed by 1 base and the J gene end by 8 bases; junction bases not matched to a gene: 3.

The chain links TRBV27 to TRBJ2-5, with 11 bases identical to TRBD2. This CDR3 spans 14 amino acids. V trimming: 8 bases; J trimming: 5 bases; junction bases outside the gene matches: 7. The germline V gene encodes CDR1 MNHEY and CDR2 SMNVEV (reference sequence). CDR3 protein: CASGSSGRRETQYF. In DNA, the CDR3 is TGTGCCAGCGGCTCTAGCGGGAGGAGGGAGACCCAGTACTTC.

The chain joins TRBV7-2 to TRBJ2-5; TRBD2 might be the D (6 bases). The CDR3 totals 16 residues. The germline gives CDR1 SGHTA, CDR2 FQGNSA. V lost 5 bases and J 3 bases, leaving 19 bases between the germline ends. The CDR3: CASSPVWTGREETQYF. The CDR3 DNA sequence: TGTGCCAGCAGCCCGGTTTGGACCGGGAGAGAAGAGACCCAGTACTTC.

The rearrangement uses TRBV28 and TRBJ1-3; D uncertain. Germline V CDR1 and CDR2: MDHEN, SYDVKM. The CDR3 is 14 residues long. Trimming took 2 bases from V and 3 from J, leaving 8 bases between them. The CDR3 sequence is CASSLRQSGNTIYF. DNA for the CDR3: TGTGCCAGCAGTTTACGGCAGAGTGGAAACACCATATATTTT.

This clone came up many times. This sequence joins TRBV6-1 and TRBJ2-4; 10 nucleotides agree with TRBD2. The CDR3 has 16 amino acids. Germline CDR1 is MNHNS and CDR2 is SASEGT. V lost 2 bases to trimming and J lost 5 bases; unmatched junction nucleotides: 6. CDR3 in DNA: TGTGCCAGCAGTGAACTAGCGGGAGACGGGCAAAACATTCAGTACTTC. It translates to CASSELAGDGQNIQYF.

The V and J genes are TRBV2 and TRBJ1-1, with D perhaps matching TRBD1 (6 bases). The CDR3 is 13 residues long. V lost 1 base to trimming and J lost 7 bases, with 10 bases between them. The V gene's germline CDR1 is SNHLY and CDR2 FYNNEI. The CDR3 nucleotides read TGTGCCAGCAGTGAAGACAGGGCCAGTGAAGCTTTCTTT. Its protein product is CASSEDRASEAFF.

This clone occurred a few times. This chain connects TRBV5-5 to TRBJ2-7; D is unresolved. The V gene lost 0 bases and the J gene lost 2 bases, with 3 bases spanning the gap. CDR3 length equals 12 residues. CDR1 is SGHKS and CDR2 is YYEKEE in the germline V gene (reference sequence). The CDR3 coding sequence is TGTGCCAGCAGCTTGGACACCTACGAGCAGTACTTC. Amino acids: CASSLDTYEQYF.

A remark on this clone: This sample also contains other DNA sequences that code for the same CDR3. The rearrangement links TRBV18 to TRBJ1-1, with D unresolved. Trimming shortened V by 0 bases and J by 0 bases, and 2 bases separated the two germline ends. The V gene's germline CDR1 is KGHSH and CDR2 LQKENI. This CDR3 has 13 residues. Written as DNA, the CDR3 is TGTGCCAGCTCACCACCAGTGAACACTGAAGCTTTCTTT. It translates to CASSPPVNTEAFF. Filled out from reference TRBV18 and TRBJ1-1, the complete variable domain reads NAGVMQNPRHLVRRRGQEARLRCSPMKGHSHVYWYRQLPEEGLKFMVYLQKENIIDESGMPKERFSAEFPKEGPSILRIQQVVRGDSAAYFCASSPPVNTEAFFGQGTRLTVV.

Points on this clone: Other nucleotide sequences from this sample produce the same CDR3. The J gene is TRBJ1-2, the V gene TRBV27, with D maybe TRBD1 (6 bases). From germline, CDR1 is MNHEY and CDR2 SMNVEV (reference sequence). The V end lost 2 bases, the J end lost 4 bases, and 8 bases lay between the germline ends. This CDR3 is built from 13 residues. The CDR3 here is CASSLKGGYGYTF. The CDR3 DNA reads TGTGCCAGCAGTTTAAAAGGGGGCTATGGCTACACCTTC.

The V call is TRBV5-1, the J call TRBJ2-1, with 11 bases lining up with TRBD2. CDR1 SGHRS and CDR2 YFSETQ come from the germline V gene. This CDR3 is built from 15 residues. J lost 8 bases, V lost 4 bases, and 8 bases had no gene match. The CDR3, as DNA: TGCGCCAGCAGCGTCGGGACTAGCGGCTTCGATGAGCAGTTCTTC. Its translation is CASSVGTSGFDEQFF.

The rearrangement joins TRBV5-1 to TRBJ1-1; unclear D gene. The CDR3 runs 14 residues. Germline V gene lookup returns CDR1 SGHRS and CDR2 YFSETQ. The V end lost 4 bases, the J end lost 4 bases, and 14 bases lay between the germline ends. DNA for the CDR3: TGCGCCAGCAGCCCCTCGGGAGTGGGCACTGAAGCTTTCTTT. Translation: CASSPSGVGTEAFF.

Details on this clone: This likely traces to a read error, being one base from a far larger clone. Different DNA sequences within this sample yield the same CDR3. The V call is TRBV4-2, the J call TRBJ2-6, with D possibly TRBD2 on 5 matching bases. Per germline, CDR1 LGHNA and CDR2 YNFKEQ. CDR3 length: 16 residues. Trimming took 0 bases from V and 7 from J, leaving 13 bases between them. CDR3 amino acids: CASSQDLGSGANVLTF. In nucleotides, the CDR3 is TGTGCCAGCAGCCAAGATCTAGGGAGCGGAGCCAACGTCCTGACTTTC.

This sequence joins TRBV28 and TRBJ2-5; TRBD2 agrees at 9 bases. J lost 2 bases, V lost 10 bases, and 8 bases had no gene match. The CDR3 is made up of 14 amino acids. The germline gives CDR1 MDHEN, CDR2 SYDVKM. CDR3 sequence reads: CATSTSGRQETQYF. Here the CDR3 DNA reads TGTGCCACTTCGACTAGCGGAAGACAAGAGACCCAGTACTTC.

The rearrangement uses TRBV9 and TRBJ2-5, with D perhaps TRBD1 (6 bases). The CDR3 spans 17 residues. Germline assignment: CDR1 SGDLS and CDR2 YYNGEE. V gave up 3 bases and J gave up 1 base, with 19 bases separating them. CDR3 sequence reads: CASSAPRRGTPQETQYF. For the CDR3, the DNA is TGTGCCAGCAGCGCGCCCCGCCGAGGGACACCCCAAGAGACCCAGTACTTC.

CDR3 bases: TGTGCCAGCAGCTTTCAGACCGGGACTAGGAACGAGCAGTACTTC. Its protein is CASSFQTGTRNEQYF. The chain carries TRBV7-3 and TRBJ2-7; 8 bases are shared with TRBD2. The CDR3 extends over 15 amino acids. In germline, CDR1 is SGHTA, CDR2 FQGTGA. The junction had 9 bases not matched to a gene; V was cut back by 3 bases and J by 5 bases. Looking up the rest from reference TRBV7-3 and TRBJ2-7 gives the full variable domain: GAGVSQTPSNKVTEKGKYVELRCDPISGHTALYWYRQSLGQGPEFLIYFQGTGAADDSGLPNDRFFAVRPEGSVSTLKIQRTERGDSAVYLCASSFQTGTRNEQYFGPGTRLTVT.